The T cell receptor beta chain described here comes from a study of T-cell memory formation after mild COVID-19. TCRdb reprocessed the 5' RACE reads via MiXCR and lists one record per CDR3 protein. The table records 400,000 to 450,000 distinct CDR3 sequences, approximately 19% of them present only once. This clonotype was seen more than once but under ten times. Sequenced: PBMCs or a T cell subset sorted from them (not recorded which). The clonotype was recovered from a man between 18 and 29 years old who had mild COVID-19 (a few samples of this study predate the infection). Cell type and time point are not known.

The DNA for the CDR3 is TGTGCCAGCAGCCCCAGAGGGGGCACAAGAAACACTGAAGCTTTCTTT. Residues: CASSPRGGTRNTEAFF. The chain has TRBV7-2 and TRBJ1-1; 7 nucleotides align to TRBD1. J was trimmed by 2 bases and V by 5 bases; bases with no gene match: 11. Germline loops: CDR1 SGHTA, CDR2 FQGNSA. The CDR3 runs to 16 residues.